This TCR beta chain is drawn from a study of tumor-infiltrating lymphocytes in oesophageal squamous cell carcinoma (dated by TCRdb to 2015 to 2016). The CDR3 spans 9 residues, counting both ends. Sequences SGHDT (CDR1) and YYEEEE (CDR2) are obtained from the germline V gene. Library creation used PCR. Sequencing was performed on an Illumina HiSeq 2000. The public reads were quality trimmed at Q25 with fastp and then assembled into clones with MiXCR by TCRdb, keeping productive beta chains. Rows merge per CDR3 protein into single entries with the most common DNA and genes. The table for this sample lists about 12,000 distinct CDR3 sequences; about 55% of them were counted only once. The top ten clonotypes cover about a third of the sample. Regarding this clonotype: Its binding antigen is unknown. The conserved closing phenylalanine or tryptophan is absent in this CDR3, likely reflecting a read error. The DNA is left out, because the CDR3 cannot be placed on it with certainty; the CDR3 is given as TCRdb lists it.

The material sequenced was esophageal tumor tissue. The V gene is TRBV5-6 and the J gene is TRBJ2-6; the listed D gene, TRBD1, was not tested against the DNA. The sequence was obtained from a female donor with esophageal squamous cell carcinoma. The CDR3 here reads CASSANSWT.